This entry lists 7 T cell receptor beta chains sequenced from one sample in a study of monozygotic twins with inflammatory bowel disease (dated by TCRdb to the late 2010s). Library creation used 5' RACE. The instrument was an Illumina HiSeq 2500. With the reads reprocessed by TCRdb, a single entry stands for each CDR3 protein sequence and no DNA is reported. This sample's table has entries for around 370,000 distinct CDR3 sequences. Approximately 2.4% of the sample is taken by the ten largest. Sequenced sample: blood. Receptors originate from a human donor with ulcerative colitis or Crohn's disease, or a healthy co-twin of an affected twin (not recorded which).

CDR3 sequence: CASSSPNIPFEGYTF. The rearrangement links TRBV7-6 to TRBJ1-2; the TCRdb call, TRBD1, lacks DNA for checking. The CDR3 contains 15 residues. CDR1 SGHVS and CDR2 FNYEAQ come from the germline V gene.

The chain recombines TRBV7-2 with TRBJ2-2; there is no DNA to check the TCRdb D call of TRBD1. The CDR3 contains 15 residues. Looked up from germline, CDR1 is SGHTA and CDR2 is FQGNSA. Here the CDR3 reads CASSSRQGSTGELFF. The full variable domain, with the rest looked up from reference TRBV7-2 and TRBJ2-2, is GAGVSQSPSNKVTEKGKDVELRCDPISGHTALYWYRQSLGQGLEFLIYFQGNSAPDKSGLPSDRFSAERTGGSVSTLTIQRTQQEDSAVYLCASSSRQGSTGELFFGEGSRLTVL.

The chain has TRBV11-2 and TRBJ2-6; with no DNA, the TCRdb D assignment of TRBD1 cannot be verified. The CDR3 is 18 residues long. Looked up from germline, CDR1 is SGHAT and CDR2 is FQNNGV. This CDR3 is CASSLQGSLFSGANVLTF.

The chain has TRBV5-1 and TRBJ2-7; TCRdb's D gene call, TRBD1, goes unchecked for lack of DNA. Looked up from germline, CDR1 is SGHRS and CDR2 is YFSETQ. The CDR3 runs 16 residues. CDR3 in amino acids: CASSDRDRDSSYEQYF.

The chain employs TRBV6-2 or TRBV6-3 and TRBJ2-1; TCRdb's D call of TRBD1 is untestable without DNA. This CDR3 has 14 residues. Germline CDR1 and CDR2: MNHEY and SVGEGT. The CDR3 is CASRSGGRPHEQFF.

The rearrangement joins TRBV19 to TRBJ2-1; TCRdb's D call of TRBD1 is untestable without DNA. This CDR3 is 15 amino acids long. CDR1 and CDR2 from the germline V gene are LNHDA and SQIVND (reference sequence). The chain's CDR3 is CASMRTGGSYNEQFF.

The J gene is TRBJ1-1, the V gene TRBV18. In germline, CDR1 is KGHSH, CDR2 LQKENI. This CDR3 is 13 amino acids long. CDR3 loop: CASSPPEGPEAFF. The complete variable domain, with remaining parts taken from reference TRBV18 and TRBJ1-1, reads NAGVMQNPRHLVRRRGQEARLRCSPMKGHSHVYWYRQLPEEGLKFMVYLQKENIIDESGMPKERFSAEFPKEGPSILRIQQVVRGDSAAYFCASSPPEGPEAFFGQGTRLTVV.